These T cell receptor beta chains were read from a single sample in a study of blood T cell repertoires in COVID-19. Repertoires were generated with immunoSEQ multiplex PCR, while TCRdb's copy carries only in-frame clones and drops some. There are around 230,000 clones in the sample; about nine tenths occur only once, and roughly 10% lies in the top ten. The source material was peripheral blood. The receptors shown here come from a man in his fifties or sixties with COVID-19, enrolled during active disease. The CDR3 runs from the conserved cysteine through the conserved F or W. The order of the fields is CDR3 length, J gene, clone size, D gene, V gene, CDR3 protein, CDR3 DNA. The D gene is left open where the match is weak. Only some rows state a clone size, as once, few, many or a class for expanded clones.

>15|TRBJ2-3|.|TRBD1|TRBV11-1
CASSLMGQGADTQYF
TGTGCCAGCAGCTTAATGGGACAGGGGGCAGATACGCAGTATTTT
>15|TRBJ2-1|.|TRBD2|TRBV7-9
CASSIPGLPDNEQFF
TGTGCCAGCAGCATTCCGGGACTACCGGATAATGAGCAGTTCTTC
>18|TRBJ2-3|.|TRBD1|TRBV27
CASSLSFNWGTDTDTQYF
TGTGCCAGCAGTTTATCGTTCAACTGGGGGACAGACACAGATACGCAGTATTTT
>14|TRBJ2-7|.|TRBD2|TRBV18
CASSPPSGSFEQYF
TGTGCCAGCTCACCACCGAGCGGGAGTTTCGAGCAGTACTTC
>14|TRBJ2-7|.|.|TRBV7-9
CASSPQPGSYEQYF
TGTGCCAGCAGCCCACAGCCAGGCTCCTACGAGCAGTACTTC
>13|TRBJ1-5|.|.|TRBV4-3
CASSQERRQPQHF
TGCGCCAGCAGCCAAGAGAGGAGACAGCCCCAGCATTTT
>17|TRBJ2-7|.|.|TRBV27
CASSLLAPEGAAYEQYF
TGTGCCAGCAGTTTATTGGCCCCCGAGGGAGCTGCCTACGAGCAGTACTTC
>14|TRBJ2-3|once|TRBD2|TRBV6-5
CATTSGTSTDTQYF
TGTGCCACGACTAGCGGAACTAGCACAGATACGCAGTATTTT
>18|TRBJ2-5|.|.|TRBV10-2
CASSESVGARAIKETQYF
TGCGCCAGCAGTGAGTCTGTGGGGGCCCGGGCCATCAAAGAGACCCAGTACTTC
>19|TRBJ1-6|.|TRBD1|TRBV28
CASKEGARFREVYNSPLHF
TGTGCCAGCAAAGAGGGGGCGAGATTCAGAGAGGTTTATAATTCACCCCTCCACTTT